These 21 T cell receptor beta chains were all obtained from the same sample, sequenced in a study of T cells in narcolepsy. Clones were sequenced by immunoSEQ multiplex PCR, and TCRdb holds only the in-frame ones, with some missing. Found here are fewer than 35,000 clones, over 80% of them singletons; the top ten hold around 2.6%. Sequencing was done on a sample of CD45RA- memory CD4+ T cells from PBMCs. The receptors were gathered from a human donor with narcolepsy.

This chain links TRBV5-4 with TRBJ1-2; the D is unclear. The CDR3 contains 15 residues. The germline gives CDR1 SGHNT, CDR2 YYREEE (reference sequence). V lost 3 bases and J lost 6, with 18 bases in between. CDR3 region: CASSSPRGKGDGYTF. The CDR3 coding sequence is TGTGCCAGCAGCTCCCCCAGAGGCAAAGGCGATGGCTACACCTTC.

The rearrangement uses TRBV2 and TRBJ1-1; D is unresolved. Trimming took 7 bases from V and 1 from J, leaving 16 bases between them. This CDR3 is built from 15 residues. Germline values: CDR1 SNHLY, CDR2 FYNNEI. This chain's CDR3 is CASNPVAGQNTEAFF. The CDR3 DNA is TGTGCCAGCAATCCCGTGGCAGGCCAGAACACTGAAGCTTTCTTT.

This sequence joins TRBV5-5 and TRBJ1-2; possible D gene TRBD1, 6 bases. Germline CDR1 reads SGHKS; CDR2 reads YYEKEE (reference sequence). The CDR3 has 14 amino acids. V lost 4 bases and J lost 3, with 13 bases in between. For the CDR3, the DNA is TGTGCCAGCAGCCCAGGACAGACACACTATGGCTACACCTTC. This gives the protein CASSPGQTHYGYTF.

The chain employs TRBV5-1 and TRBJ1-4; D is undetermined. Trimming left V 4 bases short and J 7 bases short, with 20 bases between. CDR1 SGHRS and CDR2 YFSETQ come from the germline V gene. The CDR3 is 16 residues long. This chain's CDR3 is CASSPAGRLLTEKLFF. CDR3 bases: TGCGCCAGCAGCCCGGCCGGGCGCCTTTTAACTGAAAAACTGTTTTTT.

The V gene is TRBV6-1, the J gene TRBJ1-2; a possible D gene is TRBD1 (5 bases). V gave up 5 bases and J gave up 8 bases, with 18 bases separating them. There are 14 residues in the CDR3. CDR1 is MNHNS and CDR2 is SASEGT in the germline V gene. CDR3 in DNA: TGTGCCAGCAGTTCGGGAAGGGGAATCTACGGCTACACCTTC. Its translation is CASSSGRGIYGYTF.

The chain employs TRBV5-1 and TRBJ1-1; possibly TRBD1 for D (6 bases). This CDR3 region has 14 residues. V lost 4 bases, J lost 0 bases, and 10 bases lay in between. Per the germline V gene, CDR1 is SGHRS and CDR2 is YFSETQ. The CDR3 DNA reads as TGCGCCAGCAGCCGACAGGAATTGAACACTGAAGCTTTCTTT. Protein product: CASSRQELNTEAFF.

The chain has TRBV30 and TRBJ1-3; D possibly corresponds to TRBD1 (5 bases). From germline, CDR1 is GTSNPN and CDR2 SVGIG (reference sequence). There are 14 residues in the CDR3. The V end was cut by 2 bases, the J end by 4 bases, with 12 bases between. CDR3 loop: CAWSMGGSGNTIYF. CDR3 DNA: TGTGCCTGGAGTATGGGGGGGTCCGGAAACACCATATATTTT.

This rearrangement joins TRBV7-8 to TRBJ2-5, with 8 bases aligning to TRBD2. CDR1 is SGHVS and CDR2 is FQNEAQ in the germline V gene. There are 15 residues in the CDR3. J was trimmed by 6 bases and V by 4 bases; bases with no gene match: 10. CDR3 sequence (DNA): TGTGCCAGCAGCTCGACGGGGGGGCGAGGGAAGACCCAGTACTTC. It yields the protein CASSSTGGRGKTQYF.

This sequence joins TRBV6-1 and TRBJ2-3; no firm D call. Deletions cut 1 base from V and 0 bases from J, with 11 bases between. Germline values: CDR1 MNHNS, CDR2 SASEGT. This CDR3 is built from 16 residues. CDR3 amino acids: CASSEGPAASTDTQYF. In DNA, the CDR3 is TGTGCCAGCAGTGAAGGTCCGGCGGCTAGCACAGATACGCAGTATTTT.

The chain links TRBV11-1 to TRBJ2-7; TRBD1 matches 9 bases. The CDR3 is made up of 16 amino acids. Per the germline V gene, CDR1 is SGHAT and CDR2 is FQDESV (reference sequence). Trimming at V came to 2 bases and at J to 6 bases, leaving 11 bases not matched to a gene. CDR3 sequence (DNA): TGTGCCAGCAGCTTACCCCGGGACAGGGAAGGCAGCGAGCAGTACTTC. Protein sequence: CASSLPRDREGSEQYF. Variable domain in full (rest from reference TRBV11-1 and TRBJ2-7): EAEVAQSPRYKITEKSQAVAFWCDPISGHATLYWYRQILGQGPELLVQFQDESVVDDSQLPKDRFSAERLKGVDSTLKIQPAELGDSAMYLCASSLPRDREGSEQYFGPGTRLTVT.

V is TRBV6-5 and J is TRBJ2-1; 12 bases align to TRBD2. The CDR3 spans 16 residues. CDR1 and CDR2 from the germline V gene are MNHEY and SVGAGI. J gave up 7 bases and V 0 bases, and 4 bases lay outside the gene matches. The CDR3 nucleotides read TGTGCCAGCAGTTACTCCCGACTAGCGGGGGCGAATGAGCAGTTCTTC. Translating gives CASSYSRLAGANEQFF.

The V and J genes are TRBV14 and TRBJ1-6; D call uncertain. The CDR3 is 14 amino acids. Trimming took 0 bases from V and 4 from J, leaving 4 bases between them. Germline-derived CDR1 and CDR2 are SGHDN and FVKESK. The CDR3 DNA is TGTGCCAGCAGCCAAGAAGCTTATAATTCACCCCTCCACTTT. This gives the protein CASSQEAYNSPLHF.

This clone was detected only a few times. The J gene is TRBJ2-1, the V gene TRBV19; the match to TRBD2 covers 7 bases. V shed 3 bases and J 9 bases; nucleotides not matched to a gene: 5. The CDR3 covers 13 residues. Looked up from germline, CDR1 is LNHDA and CDR2 is SQIVND (reference sequence). The CDR3 DNA reads TGTGCCAGTAGTATTGGGGGGGTAGGTGAGCAGTTCTTC. Residues: CASSIGGVGEQFF.

The chain couples TRBV6-5 to TRBJ1-2; D possibly corresponds to TRBD1 (5 bases). CDR1 is MNHEY and CDR2 is SVGAGI in the germline V gene. Between the trimmed V and J ends, which lost 5 bases and 1 base, there was a span of 8 bases. The CDR3 is 13 amino acids. The CDR3 loop is CASSPGINYGYTF. CDR3 sequence (DNA): TGTGCCAGCAGTCCAGGGATTAACTATGGCTACACCTTC.

The rearrangement links TRBV19 to TRBJ2-2; possibly TRBD2 for D (6 bases). V dropped 3 bases and J dropped 1 base, with 6 bases sitting between them. Germline loops: CDR1 LNHDA, CDR2 SQIVND (reference sequence). The CDR3 has 14 residues. This CDR3 is CASSMGGNTGELFF. CDR3 coding DNA: TGTGCCAGTAGTATGGGGGGGAACACCGGGGAGCTGTTTTTT.

The sample holds one count of this clone. This chain links TRBV18 with TRBJ1-5; no clear D gene. Trimming stripped 3 bases from V and 1 base from J, with 13 bases between. Germline V CDR1 and CDR2: KGHSH, LQKENI. CDR3 length: 16 residues. The CDR3 sequence: CASSPRGGESNQPQHF. CDR3 in DNA: TGTGCCAGCTCACCCCGAGGCGGAGAGAGCAATCAGCCCCAGCATTTT.

The rearrangement uses TRBV6-1 and TRBJ1-2, with D maybe TRBD1 (6 bases). The CDR3 consists of 15 residues. V gave up 7 bases and J gave up 6 bases, with 21 bases separating them. Looked up from germline, CDR1 is MNHNS and CDR2 is SASEGT. In DNA form, the CDR3 reads TGTGCCAGCACCCCTGACAGGATCTTATTCGATGGCTACACCTTC. It encodes CASTPDRILFDGYTF.

This clone has more than one count but fewer than ten. Distinct nucleotide sequences in the sample also encode this CDR3. The chain links TRBV5-1 to TRBJ2-6; unclear D gene. The germline gives CDR1 SGHRS, CDR2 YFSETQ. Trimming pared 5 bases from V and 2 bases from J, leaving 8 bases between. This CDR3 contains 14 residues. The CDR3 region has the DNA TGCGCCAGCAGTGGTGGGACTGGGGCCAACGTCCTGACTTTC. The encoded protein is CASSGGTGANVLTF.

This sequence joins TRBV5-1 and TRBJ1-1, with D possibly matching TRBD1 (5 bases). The CDR3 runs 15 residues. CDR1 and CDR2 from the germline V gene are SGHRS and YFSETQ. V dropped 1 base and J dropped 0 bases, with 10 bases sitting between them. The CDR3 DNA sequence: TGCGCCAGCAGCTTGTCTGGACAAATGAACACTGAAGCTTTCTTT. Translating gives CASSLSGQMNTEAFF.

V is TRBV6-5 and J is TRBJ1-5, with 7 bases that match TRBD1. Germline loops: CDR1 MNHEY, CDR2 SVGAGI. The junction had 11 bases not matched to a gene; V was cut back by 6 bases and J by 12 bases. The CDR3 is made up of 13 amino acids. The CDR3 bases are TGTGCCAGCAGCCCCCCAGGGGGGGGACACCAGCATTTT. The encoded protein is CASSPPGGGHQHF.

A single count supports this clone. The rearrangement uses TRBV11-2 and TRBJ1-3; the D is unclear. Deletions cut 1 base from V and 0 bases from J, with 4 bases between. The CDR3 totals 14 residues. Germline assignment: CDR1 SGHAT and CDR2 FQNNGV. For the CDR3, the DNA is TGTGCCAGCAGCTTAGCCACCTCTGGAAACACCATATATTTT. Amino acid sequence: CASSLATSGNTIYF.